The clone carrying this T cell receptor beta chain occurred a few times. Its target is unknown. Healthy Russian Caucasian donors spanned ages about 6 to 90 years. Per-sample PBMC isolation yielded at least 6.5 million cells. This CDR3 spans 14 amino acids. Trimming pared 5 bases from V and 3 bases from J, leaving 14 bases between. The germline V gene encodes CDR1 SGHVS and CDR2 FQNEAQ. This entry belongs to a study of blood T cells in healthy people across ages. PCR was performed a second time for about 7 to 12 cycles using a sample-barcoded 5' primer and a J-beta primer mix. MiXCR, run by TCRdb on the 5' RACE reads, gives a single entry per CDR3 protein. Of some 700,000 distinct CDR3 sequences listed, 22% are singletons. Study results and caveats: Total diversity from one million sequenced T cells was likely underestimated. Because donor CMV status was unknown, expanded clonotype changes were possibly confounded.

The genes are TRBV7-8 and TRBJ2-7; no definite D call. The sequenced sample consisted of blood. The sequence was collected from a man aged 65 to 85 in good health. The CDR3, as DNA: TGTGCCAGCAGCCTCCTCCCAGCGTACTACGAGCAGTACGTC. This encodes CASSLLPAYYEQYV.